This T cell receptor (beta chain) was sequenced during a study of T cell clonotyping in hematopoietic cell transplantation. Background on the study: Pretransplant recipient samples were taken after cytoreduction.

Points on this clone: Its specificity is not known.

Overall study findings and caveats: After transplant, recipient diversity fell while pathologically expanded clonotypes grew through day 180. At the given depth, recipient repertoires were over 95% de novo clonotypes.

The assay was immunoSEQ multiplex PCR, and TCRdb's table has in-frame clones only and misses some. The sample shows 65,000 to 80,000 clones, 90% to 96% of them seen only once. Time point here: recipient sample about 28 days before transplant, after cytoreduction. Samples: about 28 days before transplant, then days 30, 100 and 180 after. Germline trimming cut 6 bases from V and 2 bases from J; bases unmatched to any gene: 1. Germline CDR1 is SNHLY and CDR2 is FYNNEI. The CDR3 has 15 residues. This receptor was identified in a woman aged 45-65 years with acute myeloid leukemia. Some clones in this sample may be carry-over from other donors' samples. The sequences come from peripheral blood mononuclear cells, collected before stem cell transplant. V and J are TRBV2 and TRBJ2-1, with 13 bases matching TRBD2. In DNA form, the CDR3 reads TGTGCCAGCAGGGGGACTAGCGGGGCCTACAATGAGCAGTTCTTC. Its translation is CASRGTSGAYNEQFF.